The 5 T cell receptor beta chains given below trace back to one sample, sequenced in a study of blood T cell repertoires in COVID-19. The method was immunoSEQ multiplex PCR; TCRdb's version includes in-frame clones alone and lacks a portion of them. The sample lists 200,000 to 250,000 clones; 75% to 90% were seen once. Sample: peripheral blood. These receptors all come from a woman aged 80 or older with COVID-19, enrolled during active disease.

The chain is built from TRBV27 and TRBJ1-2; 8 bases are a match to TRBD1. Germline V gene sequence: CDR1 MNHEY, CDR2 SMNVEV (reference sequence). V shed 6 bases, J shed 4 bases, and the junction held 7 bases outside the gene matches. CDR3 size: 14 residues. In nucleotides, the CDR3 is TGTGCCAGCAGATCCCAGGGGGCGACCTATGGCTACACCTTC. This encodes CASRSQGATYGYTF.

The chain has TRBV28 and TRBJ2-1; 7 nucleotides line up with TRBD2. CDR1 is MDHEN and CDR2 is SYDVKM in the germline V gene. This CDR3 comprises 14 residues. The J segment lost 4 bases and the V segment lost 2 bases, leaving 2 bases of the junction unmatched. CDR3 nucleotide sequence: TGTGCCAGCAGTTTAGCGGGAGAATACAATGAGCAGTTCTTC. This encodes CASSLAGEYNEQFF.

The chain combines TRBV7-9 with TRBJ2-2, with TRBD1 matching 8 bases. Germline V gene lookup returns CDR1 SEHNR and CDR2 FQNEAQ (reference sequence). The CDR3 sequence is 14 residues long. The V and J ends lost 6 bases and 6 bases, in that order; junction bases with no gene match: 6. CDR3 nucleotide sequence: TGTGCCAGCAGGTCGGACAGGGTAGCCGGGGAGCTGTTTTTT. Its translation: CASRSDRVAGELFF.

This chain uses TRBV5-4 with TRBJ1-1; no firm D call. The CDR3 runs 13 residues. Germline V lookup: CDR1 SGHNT, CDR2 YYREEE (reference sequence). Trimming left V 0 bases short and J 8 bases short, with 11 bases between. In DNA, the CDR3 is TGTGCCAGCAGCTTGGCCGTCGGGGAGGAAGCTTTCTTT. The encoded protein is CASSLAVGEEAFF.

CDR3: CASSLGRGGAVYGYTF. The DNA of the CDR3 is TGTGCCAGCAGCTTAGGGCGAGGGGGAGCCGTCTATGGCTACACCTTC. The chain has TRBV7-9 and TRBJ1-2, with D tentatively TRBD1 (6 bases). Between the trimmed V and J ends, which lost 1 base and 4 bases, there was a span of 16 bases. The germline V gene encodes CDR1 SEHNR and CDR2 FQNEAQ (reference sequence). The CDR3 extends over 16 amino acids.